Following are 22 T cell receptor beta chains from one sample sequenced in a study of CD8+ T cells in alopecia areata (dated by TCRdb to the late 2010s). Preparation of the library involved the immunoSEQ multiplex PCR assay. To provide template for TCR sequencing, every sample had RNA extracted and reverse transcribed into cDNA. This immuneACCESS table, as held by TCRdb, lists in-frame sequences with V and J called but not all clones. Of the missing ones, under half trace to an unresolved V gene in checked studies; the others have no known cause. For this sample the table gives 150,000 to 250,000 clones, of which 45% to 65% were detected only once. The ten largest clones capture around 3.2% of the sample. This sample's time point label indicates: less than five weeks on oral tofacitinib. The treatment or condition label of this sample denotes: oral pan-JAK inhibitor, 5-10 mg twice daily. Sequenced here: CD4+ T cells sorted from blood, sampled at week 4, from a patient treated with tofacitinib. These receptors all come from a human donor with alopecia areata.

The chain couples TRBV29-1 to TRBJ1-2, with D possibly matching TRBD1 (6 bases). Germline-derived CDR1 and CDR2 are SQVTM and ANQGSEA. Trimming removed 7 bases at V and 4 bases at J, with 10 bases between. The CDR3 spans 11 residues. CDR3 protein: CSEEQGYGYTF. CDR3 DNA: TGCAGCGAGGAACAGGGCTATGGCTACACCTTC. Full variable domain (rest looked up from reference TRBV29-1 and TRBJ1-2): SAVISQKPSRDICQRGTSLTIQCQVDSQVTMMFWYRQQPGQSLTLIATANQGSEATYESGFVIDKFPISRPNLTFSTLTVSNMSPEDSSIYLCSEEQGYGYTFGSGTRLTVV.

The rearrangement links TRBV28 to TRBJ2-7; 8 positions match TRBD1. This CDR3 has 15 residues. J gave up 2 bases and V 3 bases, and 6 bases lay outside the gene matches. Germline CDR1 MDHEN, CDR2 SYDVKM. CDR3 in amino acids: CASSFRDRQAYEQYF. The DNA of the CDR3 is TGTGCCAGCAGTTTCCGGGACAGGCAAGCCTACGAGCAGTACTTC.

The chain carries TRBV30 and TRBJ1-1, with D maybe TRBD1 (5 bases). The V end lost 3 bases, the J end lost 8 bases, and 10 bases lay between the germline ends. CDR3 length: 11 residues. Germline V lookup: CDR1 GTSNPN, CDR2 SVGIG (reference sequence). CDR3 nucleotide sequence: TGTGCCTGGAGGGGGGGATCCGAAGCTTTCTTT. The encoded protein is CAWRGGSEAFF.

The chain carries TRBV11-3 and TRBJ2-1, with 9 bases lining up with TRBD2. This CDR3 is built from 16 residues. J gave up 2 bases and V 1 base, and 3 bases lay outside the gene matches. CDR1 and CDR2 from the germline V gene are SGHNT and YENEEA. The DNA of the CDR3 is TGTGCCAGCAGCTTAGTTGGCGGGGGGGCCTACAATGAGCAGTTCTTC. Amino acid sequence: CASSLVGGGAYNEQFF.

J is TRBJ1-2 and V is TRBV7-9, with D unresolved. The germline V gene has CDR1 SEHNR and CDR2 FQNEAQ (reference sequence). The CDR3 runs to 15 residues. Deletions cut 1 base from V and 4 bases from J, with 13 bases between. The chain's CDR3 is CASSLDTARPYGYTF. The CDR3 nucleotides read TGTGCCAGCAGCTTAGATACGGCAAGGCCCTATGGCTACACCTTC.

This clone was observed a handful of times. The rearrangement joins TRBV10-3 to TRBJ2-6; 9 bases line up with TRBD1. This CDR3 region has 17 residues. The V and J ends lost 8 bases and 0 bases, in that order; junction bases with no gene match: 8. Germline V CDR1 and CDR2: ENHRY, SYGVKD. In DNA, the CDR3 is TGTGCCATCGAGGGGACAGGGTCCCGCTCTGGGGCCAACGTCCTGACTTTC. Translated, it gives CAIEGTGSRSGANVLTF.

This chain joins TRBV5-1 and TRBJ1-1; D is perhaps TRBD1 (5 bases). CDR3 size: 15 residues. Germline V lookup: CDR1 SGHRS, CDR2 YFSETQ. V gave up 1 base and J gave up 3 bases, with 13 bases separating them. In DNA, the CDR3 is TGCGCCAGCAGCTTGAGTGAACAGGCCCACACTGAAGCTTTCTTT. Translating it yields CASSLSEQAHTEAFF.

V gene TRBV7-2 combines with J gene TRBJ2-7; the D call may be TRBD1 or TRBD2 (5 bases each). The CDR3 loop spans 14 amino acids. The germline V and J ends were trimmed by 8 bases and 0 bases, with 14 bases remaining between them. Germline CDR1 and CDR2: SGHTA and FQGNSA. CDR3 protein: CASAWGTHSYEQYF. In DNA form, the CDR3 reads TGTGCCAGCGCCTGGGGGACGCACTCCTACGAGCAGTACTTC.

This clone was seen more than once but under ten times. The chain has TRBV10-3 and TRBJ2-5; unclear D gene. The ends were cut back, 3 bases at V and 4 bases at J, with 9 bases in the middle. Germline-derived CDR1 and CDR2 are ENHRY and SYGVKD. The CDR3 is 13 residues long. CDR3 in DNA: TGTGCCATCAGTGATCATGGTCGAGAGACCCAGTACTTC. It is translated as CAISDHGRETQYF.

This chain connects TRBV30 to TRBJ2-7; tentatively, D is TRBD1 (5 bases). V lost 1 base to trimming and J lost 0 bases, with 10 bases between them. Looked up from germline, CDR1 is GTSNPN and CDR2 is SVGIG (reference sequence). The CDR3 length is 14 residues. CDR3 in DNA: TGTGCCTGGAGTGAGACAGTCTACTCCTACGAGCAGTACTTC. Its protein product is CAWSETVYSYEQYF.

V is TRBV30 and J is TRBJ2-1, with 9 bases that match TRBD2. This CDR3 is 15 amino acids long. With V trimmed by 0 bases and J by 9 bases, 9 bases remained unmatched. Per the germline V gene, CDR1 is GTSNPN and CDR2 is SVGIG (reference sequence). The CDR3 DNA reads TGTGCCTGGAGTGTTCGTAGCGGGGGCGGGGCTGAGCAGTTCTTC. It yields the protein CAWSVRSGGGAEQFF.

The chain employs TRBV7-2 and TRBJ1-2; no clear D. The CDR3 sequence is 14 residues long. V dropped 5 bases and J dropped 0 bases, with 10 bases sitting between them. The germline V gene encodes CDR1 SGHTA and CDR2 FQGNSA. CDR3: CASSPTGANYGYTF. CDR3 in DNA: TGTGCCAGCAGCCCAACCGGGGCTAACTATGGCTACACCTTC.

As to this clone: The junction and the germline gene differ at one end; a read error may be behind it. V is TRBV2 and J is TRBJ1-2; TRBD1 aligns across 9 bases. CDR3 length: 14 residues. Looked up from germline, CDR1 is SNHLY and CDR2 is FYNNEI. CDR3 sequence (DNA): TGTGCCAGCAATGAACAGGGGGCGGGCTATGGCTACACCTTC. This codes for CASNEQGAGYGYTF.

The chain couples TRBV30 to TRBJ1-6; D unresolved. This CDR3 spans 11 amino acids. V was trimmed by 0 bases and J by 14 bases, leaving 8 bases between them. CDR1 GTSNPN and CDR2 SVGIG come from the germline V gene (reference sequence). Here the CDR3 DNA reads TGTGCCTGGAGTGTACGCCTAACCCTCCACTTT. This encodes CAWSVRLTLHF.

This chain joins TRBV25-1 and TRBJ1-2; 9 positions match TRBD1. The germline gives CDR1 MGHDK, CDR2 SYGVNS. The CDR3 is made up of 17 amino acids. Trimming at V came to 3 bases and at J to 5 bases, leaving 13 bases not matched to a gene. The CDR3 bases are TGTGCCAGCAGTGAGGGGTGGGGACAGGGACTCGGGTATGGCTACACCTTC. Translation gives CASSEGWGQGLGYGYTF.

This clone was observed a single time. V is TRBV7-2 and J is TRBJ2-5; D may correspond to TRBD1 or TRBD2 (5 bases each). The CDR3 is 15 residues long. Looked up from germline, CDR1 is SGHTA and CDR2 is FQGNSA. V dropped 3 bases and J dropped 1 base, with 12 bases sitting between them. Written as DNA, the CDR3 is TGTGCCAGCAGCTTTGGGGGAAAGCTCCAAGAGACCCAGTACTTC. This translates into CASSFGGKLQETQYF.

This chain connects TRBV11-1 to TRBJ1-1; D remains ambiguous. V lost 5 bases, J lost 3 bases, and 13 bases lay in between. The length of the CDR3 is 14 residues. CDR1 is SGHAT, CDR2 FQDESV, per germline (reference sequence). CDR3 amino acids: CASSLKTVYTEAFF. CDR3 coding DNA: TGTGCCAGCAGCCTAAAAACAGTTTACACTGAAGCTTTCTTT.

This clone was observed a few times. The chain recombines TRBV9 with TRBJ2-2; tentatively, D is TRBD2 (5 bases). The V and J ends lost 0 bases and 0 bases respectively, with 9 bases between them. The CDR3 covers 16 residues. CDR1 is SGDLS and CDR2 is YYNGEE in the germline V gene. The CDR3 coding sequence is TGTGCCAGCAGCGTAGAGCGGCACGCGAACACCGGGGAGCTGTTTTTT. Its translation is CASSVERHANTGELFF.

This clone was seen more than once but under ten times. The rearrangement links TRBV29-1 to TRBJ2-3, with 10 bases that match TRBD1. The CDR3 is 14 residues long. Trimming cost V 4 bases and J 3 bases; bases outside gene matches: 4. Per the germline V gene, CDR1 is SQVTM and CDR2 is ANQGSEA. CDR3 sequence: CSVVRDRGTDTQYF. The DNA for the CDR3 is TGCAGCGTTGTCAGGGACAGGGGTACAGATACGCAGTATTTT.

This chain links TRBV10-3 with TRBJ2-1; perhaps TRBD2 as D (6 bases). Trimming took 9 bases from V and 8 from J, leaving 17 bases between them. This CDR3 comprises 13 residues. The V gene's germline CDR1 is ENHRY and CDR2 SYGVKD. CDR3 residues: CAIAGRSTDEQFF. CDR3 sequence (DNA): TGTGCCATTGCGGGACGGAGCACCGATGAGCAGTTCTTC.

V usage is TRBV29-1 and J usage is TRBJ2-3, with 8 bases lining up with TRBD2. V was pared by 0 bases and J by 3 bases, with 5 bases of the junction left unmatched. The V gene's germline CDR1 is SQVTM and CDR2 ANQGSEA. The CDR3 runs 15 residues. CDR3 region: CSVEDGGLGTDTQYF. CDR3 DNA sequence: TGCAGCGTTGAAGATGGGGGACTAGGAACAGATACGCAGTATTTT.

This chain connects TRBV5-1 to TRBJ1-3; D is undetermined. The V and J ends lost 4 bases and 0 bases respectively, with 11 bases between them. CDR1 and CDR2 (germline): SGHRS, YFSETQ. This CDR3 region has 15 residues. The CDR3 nucleotides are TGCGCCAGCAGCCCGGAGCCCATCTCTGGAAACACCATATATTTT. It translates to CASSPEPISGNTIYF.